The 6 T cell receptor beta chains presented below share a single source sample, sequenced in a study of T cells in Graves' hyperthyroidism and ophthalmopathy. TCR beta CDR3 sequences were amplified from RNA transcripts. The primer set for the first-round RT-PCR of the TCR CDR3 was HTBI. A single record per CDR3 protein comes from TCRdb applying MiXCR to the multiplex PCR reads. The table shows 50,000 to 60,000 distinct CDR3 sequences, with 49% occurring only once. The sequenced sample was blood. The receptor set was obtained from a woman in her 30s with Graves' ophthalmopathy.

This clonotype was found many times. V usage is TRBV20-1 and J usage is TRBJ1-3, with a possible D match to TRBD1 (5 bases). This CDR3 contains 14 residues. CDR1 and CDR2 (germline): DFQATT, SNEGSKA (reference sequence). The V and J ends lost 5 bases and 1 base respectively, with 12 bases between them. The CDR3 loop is CSARQFISGNTIYF. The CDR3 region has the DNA TGCAGTGCTCGACAGTTTATATCTGGAAACACCATATATTTT.

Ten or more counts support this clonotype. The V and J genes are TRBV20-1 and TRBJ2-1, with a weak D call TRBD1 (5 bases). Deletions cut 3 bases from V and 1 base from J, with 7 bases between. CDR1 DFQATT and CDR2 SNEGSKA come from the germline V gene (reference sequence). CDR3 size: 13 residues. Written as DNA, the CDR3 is TGCAGTGCTAGGGGGCGGTCCTACAATGAGCAGTTCTTC. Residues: CSARGRSYNEQFF.

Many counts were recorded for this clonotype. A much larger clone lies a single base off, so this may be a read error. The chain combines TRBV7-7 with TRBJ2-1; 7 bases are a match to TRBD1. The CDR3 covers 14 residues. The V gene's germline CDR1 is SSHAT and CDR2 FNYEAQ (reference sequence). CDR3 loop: CASSFGTAYNEQLF. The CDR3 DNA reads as TGTGCTAGCAGCTTCGGGACAGCTTACAATGAGCAGCTCTTC.

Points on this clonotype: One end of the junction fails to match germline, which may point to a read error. As DNA, the CDR3 is TGTGCCAGCAGCTTGGGACAGGGCGCCGAGGAGCTGTTTTTC. As protein: CASSLGQGAEELFF. This rearrangement joins TRBV11-3 to TRBJ2-2, with 9 nucleotides matching TRBD1. Per the germline V gene, CDR1 is SGHNT and CDR2 is YENEEA. The CDR3 has 14 amino acids. The complete variable domain, with remaining parts taken from reference TRBV11-3 and TRBJ2-2, reads EAGVVQSPRYKIIEKKQPVAFWCNPISGHNTLYWYLQNLGQGPELLIRYENEEAVDDSQLPKDRFSAERLKGVDSTLKIQPAELGDSAVYLCASSLGQGAEELFFGEGSRLTVL.

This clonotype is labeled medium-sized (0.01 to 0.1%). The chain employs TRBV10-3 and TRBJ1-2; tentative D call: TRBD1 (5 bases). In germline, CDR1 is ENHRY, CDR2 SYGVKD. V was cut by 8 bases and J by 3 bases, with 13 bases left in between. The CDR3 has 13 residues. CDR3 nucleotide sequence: TGTGCCATCCGGGACGGGAGATACTATGGCTACACCTTC. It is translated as CAIRDGRYYGYTF.

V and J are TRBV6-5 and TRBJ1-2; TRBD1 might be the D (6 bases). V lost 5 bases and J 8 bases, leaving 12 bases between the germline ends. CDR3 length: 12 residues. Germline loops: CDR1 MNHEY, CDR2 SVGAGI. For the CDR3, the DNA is TGTGCCAGCAGTGCAGGGGTGGACGGCTACACCTTC. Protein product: CASSAGVDGYTF.